These 25 T cell receptor beta chains were all obtained from the same sample, sequenced in a study of human T cells and chemical hapten exposure. Time point noted: pre-sensitization, week 0. As for treatment: therapeutic diphenylcyclopropenone sensitization with weekly scalp DPC. TCRdb independently ran MiXCR on the RACE reads; one entry per CDR3 protein. The table includes 250,000 or so distinct CDR3 sequences, almost 8% detected once. The sample was whole blood, taken in connection with sensitization to the hapten diphenylcyclopropenone (DPC). These receptors all come from a man between 18 and 35 years old with alopecia areata. Some clones in this sample may be carry-over from other donors' samples.

This clonotype was seen many times. V usage is TRBV11-2 and J usage is TRBJ1-3; 8 bases map to TRBD1. Germline V CDR1 and CDR2: SGHAT, FQNNGV. The CDR3 totals 14 residues. V was clipped by 5 bases and J by 7 bases; unmatched bases: 7. This CDR3 is CASSTWTGLNTIYF. The CDR3 nucleotides are TGTGCCAGCAGCACATGGACAGGGTTGAACACCATATATTTT. Combining the CDR3 with reference TRBV11-2 and TRBJ1-3 gives the whole variable domain EAGVAQSPRYKIIEKRQSVAFWCNPISGHATLYWYQQILGQGPKLLIQFQNNGVVDDSQLPKDRFSAERLKGVDSTLKIQPAKLEDSAVYLCASSTWTGLNTIYFGEGSWLTVV.

This clonotype was picked up many times. The chain recombines TRBV28 with TRBJ1-5, with D possibly being TRBD1 (5 bases). Looked up from germline, CDR1 is MDHEN and CDR2 is SYDVKM. Trimming left V 6 bases short and J 5 bases short, with 11 bases between. CDR3 size: 13 residues. The CDR3 spells CASSGADYQPQHF. The CDR3 DNA reads TGTGCCAGCAGCGGGGCCGATTATCAGCCCCAGCATTTT.

V and J are TRBV19 and TRBJ2-1; D is possibly TRBD2 (5 bases). The CDR3 spans 15 residues. Trimming took off 7 bases at V and 6 bases at J, with 19 bases between the two ends. Germline CDR1 is LNHDA and CDR2 is SQIVND (reference sequence). CDR3 in amino acids: CASTAPGYWPNEQFF. CDR3 nucleotides: TGTGCCAGTACCGCGCCGGGGTACTGGCCCAATGAGCAGTTCTTC.

The chain recombines TRBV4-3 with TRBJ1-1, with 9 positions matching TRBD1. CDR3 length: 15 amino acids. Germline V gene sequence: CDR1 LGHNA, CDR2 YSLEER. V lost 0 bases to trimming and J lost 9 bases; unmatched junction nucleotides: 8. CDR3 coding DNA: TGCGCCAGCAGCCAAGAGATGGACAGGGGAGATCAAGCTTTCTTT. Residues: CASSQEMDRGDQAFF.

This clonotype was recorded a few times. This sequence joins TRBV2 and TRBJ2-7; TRBD2 is a possible D gene (6 bases). Trimming removed 6 bases from V and 2 bases from J, with 11 bases in between. The CDR3 length is 13 residues. CDR1 SNHLY and CDR2 FYNNEI come from the germline V gene. CDR3 loop: CASSIPGAYEQYV. CDR3 nucleotide sequence: TGTGCCAGCAGCATTCCGGGGGCCTACGAGCAGTACGTC.

The sample holds a few counts of this clonotype. This chain joins TRBV5-5 and TRBJ1-4; D is ambiguous. The CDR3 contains 15 residues. Per germline, CDR1 SGHKS and CDR2 YYEKEE (reference sequence). V was cut by 2 bases and J by 4 bases, with 12 bases left in between. This CDR3 is CASSFVVGLNEKLFF. The CDR3 DNA reads TGTGCCAGCAGCTTCGTCGTCGGACTTAATGAAAAACTGTTTTTT. The whole variable domain, remainder taken from reference TRBV5-5 and TRBJ1-4, is DAGVTQSPTHLIKTRGQQVTLRCSPISGHKSVSWYQQVLGQGPQFIFQYYEKEERGRGNFPDRFSARQFPNYSSELNVNALLLGDSALYLCASSFVVGLNEKLFFGSGTQLSVL.

The rearrangement uses TRBV12-5 and TRBJ1-4; unclear D gene. Trimming shortened V by 7 bases and J by 10 bases, and 10 bases separated the two germline ends. The CDR3 loop spans 11 amino acids. Per the germline V gene, CDR1 is LGHNT and CDR2 is FRNRAP. The CDR3 loop is CASAAGGKLFF. The CDR3 region has the DNA TGTGCTAGTGCCGCCGGAGGAAAACTGTTTTTT.

Many counts were recorded for this clonotype. The rearrangement uses TRBV5-1 and TRBJ2-2; 9 nucleotides agree with TRBD1. Germline V gives CDR1 SGHRS, CDR2 YFSETQ. CDR3 length equals 16 residues. J gave up 2 bases and V 4 bases, and 6 bases lay outside the gene matches. CDR3 residues: CASSRRQGGNTGELFF. The CDR3 bases are TGCGCCAGCAGCAGACGACAGGGGGGCAACACCGGGGAGCTGTTTTTT.

This chain uses TRBV4-3 with TRBJ2-1; 12 bases fit TRBD2. Germline V gene lookup returns CDR1 LGHNA and CDR2 YSLEER. The V and J ends lost 3 bases and 6 bases, in that order; junction bases with no gene match: 9. The CDR3 runs to 17 residues. The CDR3 coding sequence is TGCGCCAGCAGCCAGGACGAACTAGCGGGGGGCCGCAATGAGCAGTTCTTC. It encodes CASSQDELAGGRNEQFF.

This chain connects TRBV24-1 to TRBJ2-3; 11 bases agree with TRBD1. Germline V CDR1 and CDR2: KGHDR, SFDVKD. V was pared by 2 bases and J by 4 bases, with 7 bases of the junction left unmatched. The CDR3 covers 17 residues. DNA of the CDR3: TGTGCCACCAGTGATTCGGACAGGGGGCTTGCCCCAGATACGCAGTATTTT. As protein: CATSDSDRGLAPDTQYF.

This clonotype was detected only a few times. The chain has TRBV10-3 and TRBJ1-4, with unresolved D. The germline gives CDR1 ENHRY, CDR2 SYGVKD. V lost 8 bases, J lost 4 bases, and 5 bases lay in between. The CDR3 consists of 11 residues. This chain's CDR3 is CAIGDNEKLFF. DNA for the CDR3: TGTGCCATCGGGGATAATGAAAAACTGTTTTTT.

This clonotype was seen at least ten times. J is TRBJ1-5 and V is TRBV7-8; no clear D gene. Trimming shortened V by 1 base and J by 7 bases, and 11 bases separated the two germline ends. The CDR3 covers 14 residues. Per germline, CDR1 SGHVS and CDR2 FQNEAQ. The CDR3 sequence: CASSLESSRQPQHF. Here the CDR3 DNA reads TGTGCCAGCAGCTTAGAGAGCTCTCGACAGCCCCAGCATTTT.

The rearrangement joins TRBV5-5 to TRBJ2-6; D uncertain. The germline gives CDR1 SGHKS, CDR2 YYEKEE (reference sequence). The length of the CDR3 is 19 residues. Deletions cut 3 bases from V and 0 bases from J, with 19 bases between. The CDR3 DNA reads as TGTGCCAGCAGCTCGCGGACGCAGGTGTCCCCCTCTGGGGCCAACGTCCTGACTTTC. Translation gives CASSSRTQVSPSGANVLTF.

V gene TRBV29-1 combines with J gene TRBJ2-5; TRBD2 agrees at 10 bases. The CDR3 runs 15 residues. Germline CDR1 and CDR2: SQVTM and ANQGSEA. Losses at the gene ends were 1 base for V and 2 bases for J; bases not matched to a gene: 4. CDR3: CSVEGLAGEQETQYF. The CDR3 region has the DNA TGCAGCGTTGAAGGTCTAGCGGGGGAACAAGAGACCCAGTACTTC.

The chain employs TRBV28 and TRBJ2-7; D perhaps matches TRBD2 (5 bases). V lost 3 bases to trimming and J lost 0 bases, with 12 bases between them. There are 15 residues in the CDR3. The germline V gene encodes CDR1 MDHEN and CDR2 SYDVKM. The CDR3 coding sequence is TGTGCCAGCAGTTTCGGCGGGTCGAGCTCCTACGAGCAGTACTTC. Translation gives CASSFGGSSSYEQYF.

This clonotype was counted at least ten times. CDR3 bases: TGTGCCAGCAGTTACTCGATTACACTGATGAACACTGAAGCTTTCTTT. Amino acids: CASSYSITLMNTEAFF. This chain links TRBV6-5 with TRBJ1-1, with no clear D. The CDR3 sequence is 16 residues long. Germline CDR1 MNHEY, CDR2 SVGAGI. Trimming took 0 bases from V and 0 from J, leaving 11 bases between them.

This clonotype was counted at least ten times. The chain employs TRBV20-1 and TRBJ2-7; TRBD1 might be the D (6 bases). Germline CDR1 and CDR2: DFQATT and SNEGSKA (reference sequence). Trimming removed 5 bases at V and 2 bases at J, with 10 bases between. The CDR3 runs to 12 residues. CDR3 loop: CSAPDRTYEQYV. In DNA form, the CDR3 reads TGCAGTGCTCCCGACAGGACCTACGAGCAGTACGTC.

In this sample, this clonotype turned up a few times. The chain uses TRBV20-1 and TRBJ1-5; 11 nucleotides agree with TRBD1. J gave up 6 bases and V 1 base, and 5 bases lay outside the gene matches. The germline V gene encodes CDR1 DFQATT and CDR2 SNEGSKA (reference sequence). The CDR3 runs 15 residues. The CDR3 reads CSARVSGTGGQPQHF. The CDR3 nucleotides read TGCAGTGCTAGAGTTAGCGGGACAGGGGGTCAGCCCCAGCATTTT.

There are many counts of this clonotype. The rearrangement links TRBV9 to TRBJ2-5; 9 bases line up with TRBD2. CDR1 is SGDLS, CDR2 YYNGEE, per germline. This CDR3 spans 18 amino acids. J gave up 5 bases and V 3 bases, and 17 bases lay outside the gene matches. CDR3 amino acids: CASSAPPSLRGGSETQYF. CDR3 DNA sequence: TGTGCCAGCAGCGCACCTCCGTCCCTGCGGGGGGGCTCGGAGACCCAGTACTTC.

There are many counts of this clonotype. This chain connects TRBV11-3 to TRBJ1-3; D may be TRBD1 (6 bases). With 5 bases removed from V and 3 bases from J, the gap between germline ends came to 14 bases. Looked up from germline, CDR1 is SGHNT and CDR2 is YENEEA. The CDR3 totals 15 residues. The CDR3 nucleotides are TGTGCCAGCAGCCTGACAGGTCGGCTTGGAAACACCATATATTTT. Residues: CASSLTGRLGNTIYF.

The chain uses TRBV6-6 and TRBJ2-1; 7 bases agree with TRBD1. CDR3 length equals 14 residues. Germline loops: CDR1 MNHNY, CDR2 SVGAGI (reference sequence). Trimming removed 4 bases from V and 4 bases from J; junction bases left unmatched: 4. Here the CDR3 DNA reads TGTGCCAGCAGTTTATGGGACAGATACAATGAGCAGTTCTTC. This translates into CASSLWDRYNEQFF.

The chain has TRBV6-5 and TRBJ1-3; maybe TRBD1 (5 bases). Trimming pared 6 bases from V and 3 bases from J, leaving 18 bases between. Germline values: CDR1 MNHEY, CDR2 SVGAGI. The CDR3 contains 16 residues. The CDR3 bases are TGTGCCAGCAGCCTCTATCGGGGGGGAATTGGAAACACCATATATTTT. This gives the protein CASSLYRGGIGNTIYF.

V is TRBV20-1 and J is TRBJ2-3; 11 nucleotides match TRBD2. CDR1 is DFQATT, CDR2 SNEGSKA, per germline (reference sequence). J lost 4 bases, V lost 3 bases, and 12 bases had no gene match. The CDR3 is 17 residues long. CDR3 region: CSASLVPLSGGADTQYF. The CDR3 DNA reads as TGCAGTGCTAGTCTCGTCCCCCTTAGCGGGGGGGCAGATACGCAGTATTTT.

This clonotype was observed a few times. The CDR3: CASSQGTLTGELFF. CDR3 sequence (DNA): TGTGCCAGCAGCCAAGGGACGCTCACCGGGGAGCTGTTTTTT. This sequence joins TRBV3-1 and TRBJ2-2; D is uncertain. The CDR3 spans 14 residues. Germline lookup yields CDR1 LGHDT and CDR2 YNNKEL (reference sequence). Trimming stripped 1 base from V and 4 bases from J, with 7 bases between.

This clonotype occurred many times. The chain is built from TRBV5-1 and TRBJ2-7, with D possibly TRBD2 on 6 matching bases. Looked up from germline, CDR1 is SGHRS and CDR2 is YFSETQ. V was clipped by 4 bases and J by 1 base, with 15 bases between them. This CDR3 has 15 amino acids. The CDR3 protein is CASSMTAGTSYEQYF. DNA for the CDR3: TGCGCCAGCAGCATGACAGCGGGTACTTCCTACGAGCAGTACTTC.